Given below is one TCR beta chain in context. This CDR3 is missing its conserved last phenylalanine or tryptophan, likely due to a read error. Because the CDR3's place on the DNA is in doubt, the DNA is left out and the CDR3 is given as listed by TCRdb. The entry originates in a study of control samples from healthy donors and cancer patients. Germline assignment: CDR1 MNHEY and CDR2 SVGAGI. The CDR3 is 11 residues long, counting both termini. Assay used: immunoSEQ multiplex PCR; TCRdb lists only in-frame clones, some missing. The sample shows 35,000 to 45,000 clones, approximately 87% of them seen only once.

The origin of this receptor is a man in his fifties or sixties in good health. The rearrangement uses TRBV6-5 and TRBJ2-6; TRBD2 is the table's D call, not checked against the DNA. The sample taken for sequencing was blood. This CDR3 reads CASSYSSGVPL.